This T cell receptor beta chain was recorded in a study of blood T cell repertoires in COVID-19 (dated by TCRdb to the early 2020s). Broadly, across the study: The collaborator samples originated in the United States, Italy and Spain and spanned the acute and convalescent phases of COVID-19. The prospective study material was composed of cDNA or gDNA derived from T cells, B-cell-depleted T cells, or PBMCs. The dataset comprised deeply sampled blood TCRbeta repertoires from subjects exposed to, actively infected with, or recovered from COVID-19. The repertoires were released in a freely available public database intended as a resource for research on the immune response to SARS-CoV-2. The samples were drawn from the first 160 participants of the ongoing ImmuneRACE study and from over a thousand subjects provided by 6 global collaborators. Nearly every sample came with metadata listing a de-identified subject ID, COVID-19 status, age in years and sex. HLA class I and class II types, where available, came from metadata supplied by the sample provider rather than from assay-based typing.

The collaborating institutions used their own protocols to collect whole blood in K2EDTA tubes. Collaborator samples were shipped for TCRbeta analysis as frozen whole blood, isolated PBMCs, or DNA extracted from either sample type. Taken from cysteine to phenylalanine, the CDR3 has 14 residues. The entry retains the CDR3 DNA only, 42 bases that are in frame from base 1. CDR1 and CDR2 are read off the germline V gene as WSHSY and SAAADI. V lost 9 bases and J lost 0 bases; the stretch between them is 11 bases long. The immunoSEQ Assay, a bias-controlled multiplex PCR, was used to amplify TCRbeta CDR3 regions from genomic DNA. Regarding the original processing steps: Nucleated cell counts per sample were estimated from amplification of reference gene primers within the assay. To quantify the absolute abundance of each unique TCRbeta CDR3 rearrangement, sequence reads were collapsed and filtered. For each sample, productive Simpson clonality was calculated as the square root of Simpson's diversity index across productive rearrangements. As stored in TCRdb, this immuneACCESS dataset retains in-frame rearrangements with V and J assigned. A fraction of the clones does not appear; measured against another copy, unresolved V genes explain less than half of the discrepancy, and the remainder lacks a known reason. D and trimming were read from the DNA, whereas the V and J calls and clone size are those reported in that table. The sample yields about 210,000 clones; approximately 90% were counted once. The ten largest clones represent about 5% of the sample.

With regard to this clone: Its target antigen remains unknown. Base qualities are not provided; no much larger clone lies one nucleotide away.

Paper-wide results and their limitations: How much clinical and demographic metadata was included differed by source and by participant, and the metadata was provided uncurated.

The sequenced material came from peripheral blood. Here the chain combines TRBV10-2 and TRBJ1-4, with a weak D call of TRBD1 (6 bases match). The TCR originated in a woman between 40 and 55 years old with acute or convalescent COVID-19. The CDR3 loop reads CASGQFSTNEKLFF. Here is the DNA: TGCGCCAGTGGACAGTTCTCAACTAATGAAAAACTGTTTTTT.